These 14 T cell receptor beta chains originate from one sample sequenced in a study of PD-1 blockade in classical Hodgkin lymphoma. Following autologous stem cell transplantation, relapse occurred in every patient, and exposure to brentuximab vedotin varied. The data were produced by immunoSEQ multiplex PCR, yet TCRdb's version contains in-frame clones alone and is incomplete. The profile shows around 100,000 clones, around 89% of them singletons. The sequenced sample was peripheral blood mononuclear cells (PBMCs), obtained before the second cycle of nivolumab. These receptors were obtained from a human donor with classical Hodgkin lymphoma.

The J gene is TRBJ1-1, the V gene TRBV5-1; D remains ambiguous. The germline gives CDR1 SGHRS, CDR2 YFSETQ. The CDR3 consists of 14 residues. Trimming removed 0 bases from V and 4 bases from J, with 10 bases in between. CDR3 region: CASSLAWGSTEAFF. The CDR3, as DNA: TGCGCCAGCAGCTTGGCTTGGGGAAGCACTGAAGCTTTCTTT.

This clone has a handful of counts. This chain joins TRBV27 and TRBJ2-6; 7 bases line up with TRBD1. Germline CDR1 MNHEY, CDR2 SMNVEV (reference sequence). The CDR3 totals 15 residues. The ends lost 2 bases at V and 2 bases at J; junction bases unmatched: 0. CDR3 nucleotide sequence: TGTGCCAGCAGTTTAAGGGGGCCTGGGGCCAACGTCCTGACTTTC. Encoded protein: CASSLRGPGANVLTF.

V usage is TRBV12-5 and J usage is TRBJ1-1, with unresolved D. V was shortened by 4 bases and J by 0 bases, with 6 bases between the two germline ends. Germline V gene lookup returns CDR1 LGHNT and CDR2 FRNRAP. This CDR3 comprises 13 residues. CDR3 residues: CASGSQMNTEAFF. The CDR3 coding sequence is TGTGCTAGTGGTTCGCAAATGAACACTGAAGCTTTCTTT.

The J gene is TRBJ1-1, the V gene TRBV6-6; possibly TRBD1 for D (6 bases). V was clipped by 0 bases and J by 3 bases, with 8 bases between them. This CDR3 has 14 amino acids. Looked up from germline, CDR1 is MNHNY and CDR2 is SVGAGI (reference sequence). CDR3 bases: TGTGCCAGCAGTTACTCAACAGGGTACACTGAAGCTTTCTTT. As protein: CASSYSTGYTEAFF.

There are a few counts of this clone. The rearrangement joins TRBV30 to TRBJ1-1, with unresolved D. Deletions cut 0 bases from V and 3 bases from J, with 11 bases between. Germline V gene sequence: CDR1 GTSNPN, CDR2 SVGIG (reference sequence). This CDR3 is built from 14 residues. CDR3 sequence reads: CAWSVGTGDTEAFF. The CDR3 DNA reads as TGTGCCTGGAGTGTGGGCACCGGGGACACTGAAGCTTTCTTT.

This clone was seen just once. The chain recombines TRBV11-2 with TRBJ2-7; 9 nucleotides agree with TRBD2. Germline loops: CDR1 SGHAT, CDR2 FQNNGV. Trimming took 1 base from V and 0 from J; bases not matched to a gene: 4. CDR3 length: 16 amino acids. CDR3 amino acids: CASSLVGGGGSYEQYF. The CDR3 nucleotides are TGTGCCAGCAGCTTAGTTGGCGGGGGGGGCTCCTACGAGCAGTACTTC.

The chain links TRBV19 to TRBJ1-1; no reliable D call. The germline V gene has CDR1 LNHDA and CDR2 SQIVND (reference sequence). This CDR3 contains 14 residues. Trimming removed 2 bases from V and 0 bases from J, with 7 bases in between. The CDR3 loop reads CASSIWTVNTEAFF. In nucleotides, the CDR3 is TGTGCCAGTAGTATATGGACGGTGAACACTGAAGCTTTCTTT.

The chain carries TRBV4-3 and TRBJ1-1; the D gene is possibly TRBD1 (5 bases). CDR1 is LGHNA, CDR2 YSLEER, per germline. The CDR3 is 18 residues long. V gave up 0 bases and J gave up 0 bases, with 17 bases separating them. CDR3 loop: CASSQDRMTWGMNTEAFF. In DNA, the CDR3 is TGCGCCAGCAGCCAAGATAGGATGACTTGGGGGATGAACACTGAAGCTTTCTTT.

The CDR3 DNA is TGTGCCAGCAGCTTCGTTGGGCCAGGGGGTCCAGATACGCAGTATTTT. Its translation: CASSFVGPGGPDTQYF. The rearrangement joins TRBV7-8 to TRBJ2-3; 7 positions match TRBD1. J lost 4 bases, V lost 3 bases, and 10 bases had no gene match. Looked up from germline, CDR1 is SGHVS and CDR2 is FQNEAQ. This CDR3 comprises 16 residues.

The chain joins TRBV7-9 to TRBJ2-3; 10 bases align to TRBD2. Per germline, CDR1 SEHNR and CDR2 FQNEAQ (reference sequence). CDR3 length: 16 residues. The V and J ends lost 1 base and 1 base, in that order; junction bases with no gene match: 2. CDR3 sequence reads: CASSLGLAGGTDTQYF. CDR3 coding DNA: TGTGCCAGCAGCTTAGGGCTAGCGGGGGGCACAGATACGCAGTATTTT. Filled out from reference TRBV7-9 and TRBJ2-3, the complete variable domain reads DTGVSQNPRHKITKRGQNVTFRCDPISEHNRLYWYRQTLGQGPEFLTYFQNEAQLEKSRLLSDRFSAERPKGSFSTLEIQRTEQGDSAMYLCASSLGLAGGTDTQYFGPGTRLTVL.

A word on this clone: Different DNA sequences within this sample yield the same CDR3. The V and J genes are TRBV11-2 and TRBJ1-2; D ambiguous. The V gene lost 1 base and the J gene lost 3 bases, with 6 bases spanning the gap. CDR3 length: 13 residues. Looked up from germline, CDR1 is SGHAT and CDR2 is FQNNGV. CDR3 in amino acids: CASSLGQHYGYTF. CDR3 bases: TGTGCCAGCAGCTTAGGGCAGCACTATGGCTACACCTTC. Full variable domain (remainder filled in from reference TRBV11-2 and TRBJ1-2): EAGVAQSPRYKIIEKRQSVAFWCNPISGHATLYWYQQILGQGPKLLIQFQNNGVVDDSQLPKDRFSAERLKGVDSTLKIQPAKLEDSAVYLCASSLGQHYGYTFGSGTRLTVV.

As to this clone: The sample contains more than one DNA sequence encoding this CDR3. The chain is built from TRBV15 and TRBJ1-4, with TRBD1 as a possible D gene (6 bases). The V and J ends lost 2 bases and 4 bases respectively, with 11 bases between them. Germline CDR1 LNHNV, CDR2 YYDKDF (reference sequence). The CDR3 contains 15 residues. The DNA of the CDR3 is TGTGCCACCAGCAGACGACCGGACAGTAATGAAAAACTGTTTTTT. Amino acids: CATSRRPDSNEKLFF. The full variable domain, rest sourced from reference TRBV15 and TRBJ1-4, is DAMVIQNPRYQVTQFGKPVTLSCSQTLNHNVMYWYQQKSSQAPKLLFHYYDKDFNNEADTPDNFQSRRPNTSFCFLDIRSPGLGDTAMYLCATSRRPDSNEKLFFGSGTQLSVL.

The genes are TRBV7-2 and TRBJ2-5; 12 nucleotides match TRBD2. Germline CDR1 reads SGHTA; CDR2 reads FQGNSA. The length of the CDR3 is 15 residues. With V trimmed by 5 bases and J by 4 bases, 5 bases remained unmatched. CDR3 amino acids: CASSPELAGGETQYF. In nucleotides, the CDR3 is TGTGCCAGCAGCCCCGAACTAGCGGGGGGAGAGACCCAGTACTTC. Filled out from reference TRBV7-2 and TRBJ2-5, the complete variable domain reads GAGVSQSPSNKVTEKGKDVELRCDPISGHTALYWYRQSLGQGLEFLIYFQGNSAPDKSGLPSDRFSAERTGGSVSTLTIQRTQQEDSAVYLCASSPELAGGETQYFGPGTRLLVL.

CDR3 bases: TGTGCCAGCTCACCGGGACAGGGGGGGTCGAACACTGAAGCTTTCTTT. Translating gives CASSPGQGGSNTEAFF. This sequence joins TRBV18 and TRBJ1-1, with 11 bases fitting TRBD1. Trimming removed 3 bases from V and 1 base from J; junction bases left unmatched: 4. The CDR3 consists of 16 residues. CDR1 and CDR2 from the germline V gene are KGHSH and LQKENI.